Below are 21 T cell receptor beta chains sequenced from a single sample in a study of metastatic and nonmetastatic thyroid tumors. Nobody among the patients had been given any treatment before thyroid surgery. Using MiXCR, TCRdb re-called clones from the PCR reads. The sample yields around 24,000 clones, 24% seen once. The material sequenced was tumor tissue. These receptors were collected from a male donor with papillary thyroid cancer or a benign thyroid nodule (not recorded which). Some clones in this sample may be carry-over from other donors' samples.

The gene calls are TRBV7-2 and TRBJ1-2, with 8 bases lining up with TRBD1. Trimming took 5 bases from V and 5 from J; bases not matched to a gene: 4. Germline CDR1 reads SGHTA; CDR2 reads FQGNSA. The CDR3 has 13 amino acids. The CDR3 spells CASSLRDRYGYTF. The CDR3 nucleotides read TGTGCCAGCAGCCTCCGGGACAGGTATGGCTACACCTTC.

This clone was counted a few times. At one of its ends the junction is not consistent with the germline gene, which may arise from a read error. This chain links TRBV6-2 or TRBV6-3 with TRBJ2-1; 11 bases are a match to TRBD1. The CDR3 has 13 residues. Germline V lookup: CDR1 MNHEY, CDR2 SVGEGT. The CDR3 sequence is CASRDRGHRSLPF. The CDR3 DNA is TGTGCCAGCAGGGACAGGGGGCATAGGTCGTTGCCCTTC.

This clone was seen ten or more times. Mismatch with germline at one junction end may stem from a read error. Other DNA sequences from this sample encode an identical CDR3 as well. V gene TRBV12-3 or TRBV12-4 combines with J gene TRBJ2-2; 8 nucleotides match TRBD1. This CDR3 has 15 amino acids. CDR3 protein: CASSTGTGPSGELFF. The CDR3 nucleotides read TGTGCCAGCAGTACCGGGACAGGACCTTCCGGAGAGCTGTTTTTT.

This clone has ten or more counts. The CDR3: CSASKSGRGYEQYF. DNA for the CDR3: TGCAGTGCTAGCAAAAGCGGGAGGGGATACGAGCAGTACTTC. V gene TRBV20-1 combines with J gene TRBJ2-7; 10 bases align to TRBD2. The germline CDR1 and CDR2 sequences are DFQATT and SNEGSKA (reference sequence). The CDR3 has 14 residues. With V trimmed by 3 bases and J by 4 bases, 6 bases remained unmatched.

This clone was detected ten times or more. This chain uses TRBV5-7 with TRBJ2-3; 9 positions agree with TRBD2. TRBV5-7 is an ORF, with its function uncertain. With V trimmed by 5 bases and J by 6 bases, 7 bases remained unmatched. The CDR3 loop spans 14 amino acids. For the CDR3, the DNA is TGTGCCAGCAGTTTAGCGGGAGCTCCCGATACGCAGTATTTT. Its protein product is CASSLAGAPDTQYF.

The CDR3 nucleotides read TGTGCCAGCAGTTACAGTCAGGGCTATGGCTACACCTTC. It translates to CASSYSQGYGYTF. This chain links TRBV6-2 or TRBV6-3 with TRBJ1-2; TRBD1 is a possible D gene (5 bases). V lost 2 bases to trimming and J lost 4 bases, with 8 bases between them. The CDR3 length is 13 residues. Germline CDR1 reads MNHEY; CDR2 reads SVGEGT.

With respect to this clone: This may be a read error: a much more frequent sequence differs by one nucleotide. V gene TRBV6-5 combines with J gene TRBJ2-5; the D gene is possibly TRBD2 (6 bases). The CDR3 extends over 12 amino acids. The germline CDR1 and CDR2 sequences are MNHEY and SVGAGI. This CDR3 is CASKAPGENQYF. The CDR3 bases are TGTGCCAGCAAAGCCCCGGGGGAGAACCAGTACTTC.

The table lists this clone with many counts. The chain has TRBV20-1 and TRBJ1-1; TRBD1 matches at 8 bases. This CDR3 contains 12 residues. Germline V CDR1 and CDR2: DFQATT, SNEGSKA (reference sequence). V trimming: 3 bases; J trimming: 7 bases; junction bases outside the gene matches: 4. The CDR3 DNA sequence: TGCAGTGCTAGGGGGGACAGGTTTGAAGCTTTCTTT. Its protein is CSARGDRFEAFF.

This clone was seen at least ten times. The chain has TRBV6-2 or TRBV6-3 and TRBJ2-4; D unresolved. The V gene's germline CDR1 is MNHEY and CDR2 SVGEGT. The germline V and J ends were trimmed by 4 bases and 0 bases, with 19 bases remaining between them. The CDR3 is 18 amino acids. CDR3 nucleotides: TGTGCCAGCAGTTTCCCCCCCACATCCACTCTAGCCAAAAACATTCAGTACTTC. It specifies CASSFPPTSTLAKNIQYF.

Worth noting for this clone: This may arise from a read error, as a much more abundant clone is one base away. The sample holds other DNA sequences that translate to the same CDR3. As DNA, the CDR3 is TGTGCCAGCAGAAATTCGAATGTCCGGGGGAACACCGGAGAGCTGTTTTTT. This gives the protein CASRNSNVRGNTGELFF. The genes are TRBV5-6 and TRBJ2-2; D might be TRBD2 (6 bases). Germline V gives CDR1 SGHDT, CDR2 YYEEEE. The length of the CDR3 is 17 residues.

In this sample, this clone turned up many times. The chain has TRBV28 and TRBJ1-2, with D hard to call. The CDR3 totals 15 residues. The V end lost 5 bases, the J end lost 3 bases, and 16 bases lay between the germline ends. Germline V gene data show CDR1 as MDHEN and CDR2 as SYDVKM. CDR3 in amino acids: CASSPDTQSDYGYTF. The CDR3 DNA follows: TGTGCCAGCAGTCCCGACACTCAGTCGGACTATGGCTACACCTTC.

There are a few counts of this clone. A single base separates this from a much larger clone, so it may be a read error. Other DNA sequences in this specimen translate into the identical CDR3. CDR3 sequence (DNA): TGTGCCAGCAGCTCCCTAACAGGTGGCTTTTACAGTGAGCAGTTCTTC. This codes for CASSSLTGGFYSEQFF. The V call is TRBV11-1, the J call TRBJ2-1; D is perhaps TRBD1 (5 bases). CDR1 is SGHAT and CDR2 is FQDESV in the germline V gene (reference sequence). The CDR3 totals 16 residues.

At least ten counts were recorded for this clone. The chain joins TRBV16 to TRBJ2-5; 8 nucleotides align to TRBD2. This CDR3 is 13 amino acids long. Trimming removed 4 bases from V and 5 bases from J; junction bases left unmatched: 3. From germline, CDR1 is KGHSY and CDR2 FQNENV. CDR3 bases: TGTGCCAGCAGCCTGACTAGCGTCGAGACCCAGTACTTC. Translating it yields CASSLTSVETQYF.

This clone showed up many times. CDR3 region: CASSFSGGGDEQFF. As DNA, the CDR3 is TGTGCCAGCAGTTTTTCAGGGGGCGGGGATGAGCAGTTCTTC. This chain connects TRBV12-3 or TRBV12-4 to TRBJ2-1, with 8 bases identical to TRBD1. J gave up 8 bases and V 3 bases, and 6 bases lay outside the gene matches. CDR3 length: 14 amino acids.

This clone was detected many times. The V and J genes are TRBV29-1 and TRBJ1-1; the D gene is possibly TRBD1 (5 bases). Germline V gene sequence: CDR1 SQVTM, CDR2 ANQGSEA. The CDR3 spans 13 residues. V gave up 3 bases and J gave up 4 bases, with 12 bases separating them. Here the CDR3 reads CSVESGFGTEAFF. CDR3 sequence (DNA): TGCAGCGTTGAGTCAGGGTTTGGCACTGAAGCTTTCTTT.

This clone was seen many times. This chain links TRBV6-1 with TRBJ1-2; 7 bases map to TRBD1. This CDR3 is 13 amino acids long. The junction had 5 bases not matched to a gene; V was cut back by 2 bases and J by 8 bases. Germline values: CDR1 MNHNS, CDR2 SASEGT. CDR3 bases: TGTGCCAGCAGTGAAAGGGGGCTGGGAGGCTACACCTTC. Translation: CASSERGLGGYTF.

Many counts were recorded for this clone. The gene calls are TRBV7-2 and TRBJ2-3, with 8 bases lining up with TRBD2. Germline loops: CDR1 SGHTA, CDR2 FQGNSA. V shed 4 bases, J shed 2 bases, and the junction held 5 bases outside the gene matches. This CDR3 spans 15 amino acids. CDR3: CASSSTSGLTDTQYF. The DNA of the CDR3 is TGTGCCAGCAGCTCAACTAGCGGCCTCACAGATACGCAGTATTTT.

About this clone: Since a much larger clone is just one base distant, this may be a read error. Other nucleotide sequences from this sample produce the same CDR3. The chain employs TRBV4-1 and TRBJ2-3; 11 bases fit TRBD2. Per germline, CDR1 MGHRA and CDR2 YSYEKL. CDR3 size: 18 residues. CDR3 amino acids: CASSKDTPGLAATDTQYF. The CDR3 DNA is TGCGCCAGCAGCAAAGACACCCCGGGACTAGCGGCCACAGATACGCAGTATTTT.

About this clone: A much larger clone differs by one base, so this may be a read error. CDR3 in amino acids: CASSLASGSWFTDTQYF. CDR3 coding DNA: TGTGCCAGCAGCTTGGCTAGCGGGAGTTGGTTTACAGATACGCAGTATTTT. The J gene is TRBJ2-3, the V gene TRBV5-4, with TRBD2 matching 10 bases. The CDR3 runs to 17 residues. V lost 0 bases, J lost 3 bases, and 7 bases stayed unmatched. Germline lookup yields CDR1 SGHNT and CDR2 YYREEE (reference sequence).

This clone was seen a few times. An end of the junction differs from the germline gene, which may be a read error. The chain carries TRBV6-2 or TRBV6-3 and TRBJ2-2; TRBD2 is a possible D gene (5 bases). Germline-derived CDR1 and CDR2 are MNHEY and SVGEGT. CDR3 size: 12 residues. The CDR3 nucleotides are TGTGCCATCGGACGGGCCGACGGGGAGCTGTCTTTT. This translates into CAIGRADGELSF.

This clone has a count of ten or more. V is TRBV6-2 or TRBV6-3 and J is TRBJ2-5; no clear D gene. The CDR3 spans 12 residues. From germline, CDR1 is MNHEY and CDR2 SVGEGT. V lost 7 bases and J lost 4, with 10 bases in between. CDR3 coding DNA: TGTGCCAGCACCCTCCCGACAGAGACCCAGTACTTC. It translates to CASTLPTETQYF.